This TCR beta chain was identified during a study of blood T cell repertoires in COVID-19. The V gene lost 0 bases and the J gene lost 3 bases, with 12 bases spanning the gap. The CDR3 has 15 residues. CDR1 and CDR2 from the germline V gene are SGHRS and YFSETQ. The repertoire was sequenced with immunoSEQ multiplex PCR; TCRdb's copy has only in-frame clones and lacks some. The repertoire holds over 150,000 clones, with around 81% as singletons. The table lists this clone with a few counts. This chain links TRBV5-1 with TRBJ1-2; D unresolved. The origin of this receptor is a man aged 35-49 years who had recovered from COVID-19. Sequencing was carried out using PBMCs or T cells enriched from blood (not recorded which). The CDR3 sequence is CASSLATDFHYGYTF. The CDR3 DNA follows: TGCGCCAGCAGCTTGGCCACCGACTTCCACTATGGCTACACCTTC.